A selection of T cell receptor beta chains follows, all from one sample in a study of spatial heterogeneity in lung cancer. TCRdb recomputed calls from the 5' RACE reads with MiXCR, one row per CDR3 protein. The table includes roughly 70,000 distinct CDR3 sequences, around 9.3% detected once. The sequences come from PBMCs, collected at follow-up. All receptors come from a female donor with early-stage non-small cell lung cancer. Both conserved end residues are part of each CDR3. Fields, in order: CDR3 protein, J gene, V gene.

CDR3: CASSGRTSGRFSDTQYF; J: TRBJ2-3; V: TRBV27
CDR3: CSVREQDNQPQHF; J: TRBJ1-5; V: TRBV29-1
CDR3: CASSFRTSGASSYNEQFF; J: TRBJ2-1; V: TRBV13
CDR3: CAWSGSTEGLAGLGDTQYF; J: TRBJ2-3; V: TRBV30
CDR3: CASSSPGLAAEQYF; J: TRBJ2-7; V: TRBV5-1
CDR3: CASSSIRDTEAFF; J: TRBJ1-1; V: TRBV7-9
CDR3: CASSFSGGTYNEQFF; J: TRBJ2-1; V: TRBV11-2
CDR3: CASSSPGGEAFF; J: TRBJ1-1; V: TRBV7-3
CDR3: CASSLASGPSRGGYTF; J: TRBJ1-2; V: TRBV11-2
CDR3: CASSQGLVGADTQYF; J: TRBJ2-3; V: TRBV4-2
CDR3: CASSLAGRLETQYF; J: TRBJ2-5; V: TRBV5-1
CDR3: CSATDGASGNTIYF; J: TRBJ1-3; V: TRBV20-1
CDR3: CASSFLGQDRGYEQYF; J: TRBJ2-7; V: TRBV5-1
CDR3: CASSLSGGSYNEQFF; J: TRBJ2-1; V: TRBV27
CDR3: CASSPDVNSYGYTF; J: TRBJ1-2; V: TRBV7-9
CDR3: CATNLGPCWTTAYEQYF; J: TRBJ2-7; V: TRBV10-1
CDR3: CAMGPGGAGQPQHF; J: TRBJ1-5; V: TRBV10-3
CDR3: CASKGQNEETQYF; J: TRBJ2-5; V: TRBV2
CDR3: CASSMQREKYYEQYF; J: TRBJ2-7; V: TRBV19
CDR3: CASSFAGDTEAFF; J: TRBJ1-1; V: TRBV5-1
CDR3: CASSFSNSPLHF; J: TRBJ1-6; V: TRBV7-9
CDR3: CASSPTTYQETQYF; J: TRBJ2-5; V: TRBV5-1
CDR3: CSASRGGSRDEQYF; J: TRBJ2-7; V: TRBV20-1
CDR3: CASSIRGRAGSEAFF; J: TRBJ1-1; V: TRBV19
CDR3: CASSLGAGGNQPQHF; J: TRBJ1-5; V: TRBV5-1
CDR3: CSADPDGNQPQHF; J: TRBJ1-5; V: TRBV20-1
CDR3: CASTGQGTSRTDTQYF; J: TRBJ2-3; V: TRBV12-3/TRBV12-4
CDR3: CASRRTSGGHEQFF; J: TRBJ2-1; V: TRBV5-4
CDR3: CASSPRRYEQYF; J: TRBJ2-7; V: TRBV11-1
CDR3: CASRLETVLSEKLFF; J: TRBJ1-4; V: TRBV12-2
CDR3: CASRGASGIEQFF; J: TRBJ2-1; V: TRBV2
CDR3: CASSTGTGGSTNEKLFF; J: TRBJ1-4; V: TRBV9
CDR3: CASSVDRANYGYTF; J: TRBJ1-2; V: TRBV5-1
CDR3: CASSQGDFEGETQYF; J: TRBJ2-5; V: TRBV4-2
CDR3: CASSFSSQGAGELFF; J: TRBJ2-2; V: TRBV7-8
CDR3: CASYQGVTQYF; J: TRBJ2-5; V: TRBV5-1
CDR3: CASSQGRSGRETQYF; J: TRBJ2-5; V: TRBV4-2
CDR3: CASQTRGGTGELFF; J: TRBJ2-2; V: TRBV27
CDR3: CASRVNEQFF; J: TRBJ2-1; V: TRBV27
CDR3: CASSIMGNTQYF; J: TRBJ2-3; V: TRBV19
CDR3: CASSFEAGGGETQYF; J: TRBJ2-5; V: TRBV5-4
CDR3: CASSHRTGQDEQYF; J: TRBJ2-7; V: TRBV5-1
CDR3: CASSLRARTNVLTF; J: TRBJ2-6; V: TRBV5-5
CDR3: CASSSLTSGSILQFF; J: TRBJ2-1; V: TRBV7-8
CDR3: CASSSQVTSGYNEQFF; J: TRBJ2-1; V: TRBV7-8
CDR3: CASSRTSGRARYEQYF; J: TRBJ2-7; V: TRBV12-3/TRBV12-4
CDR3: CASSPRQVLGNEQFF; J: TRBJ2-1; V: TRBV9
CDR3: CASSPVGSLFSTEAFF; J: TRBJ1-1; V: TRBV12-3/TRBV12-4
CDR3: CASSRGTVNTEAFF; J: TRBJ1-1; V: TRBV18
CDR3: CASSHSPAVSTDTQYF; J: TRBJ2-3; V: TRBV7-9
CDR3: CASARGVESTDTQYF; J: TRBJ2-3; V: TRBV5-1
CDR3: CASTSINGAFF; J: TRBJ1-1; V: TRBV6-5
CDR3: CSAGTDQETQYF; J: TRBJ2-5; V: TRBV20-1
CDR3: CSAIQGAGNTIYF; J: TRBJ1-3; V: TRBV20-1
CDR3: CATSNRPREAFF; J: TRBJ1-1; V: TRBV15